One sample yielded the 5 T cell receptor beta chains listed below, sequenced in a study of blood T cells in healthy people across ages. Using a J-beta primer mix together with a sample-barcoded 5' primer, a second PCR was run for roughly 6 to 12 cycles. MiXCR, applied by TCRdb to the 5' RACE reads, yields one record per CDR3 protein. The sample shows under 2,000,000 distinct CDR3 sequences, 40% to 55% of them seen only once. Sequencing input: blood. These receptors were obtained from a woman between 35 and 50 years old in good health.

This clonotype has a handful of counts. The chain combines TRBV4-3 with TRBJ1-2; D gene ambiguous. This CDR3 contains 14 residues. Trimming removed 0 bases at V and 8 bases at J, with 13 bases between. Germline-derived CDR1 and CDR2 are LGHNA and YSLEER. The DNA of the CDR3 is TGCGCCAGCAGCCAAGAAGCCCTATCGGGGGGCTACACCTTC. Protein: CASSQEALSGGYTF.

V is TRBV20-1 and J is TRBJ2-1; either TRBD1 or TRBD2 may supply D (5 bases each). CDR1 is DFQATT and CDR2 is SNEGSKA in the germline V gene (reference sequence). This CDR3 has 14 residues. Trimming took 2 bases from V and 6 from J, leaving 14 bases between them. Written as DNA, the CDR3 is TGCAGTGCTAGACGGACGGGGACCTGCAATGAGCAGTTCTTC. It specifies CSARRTGTCNEQFF.

J is TRBJ2-6 and V is TRBV20-1; D is perhaps TRBD1 (5 bases). V was pared by 5 bases and J by 1 base, with 15 bases between. CDR3 length: 16 residues. The germline V gene has CDR1 DFQATT and CDR2 SNEGSKA (reference sequence). The CDR3 DNA is TGCAGTGCTGTGGGCAGGGTGCGTTCTGGGGCCAACGTCCTGACTTTC. This translates into CSAVGRVRSGANVLTF.

A word on this clonotype: A much larger clone differs from this one at a single base, so this may be a read error. This chain links TRBV6-1 with TRBJ2-3, with no clear D. CDR3 length: 14 amino acids. V shed 1 base and J shed 4 bases, with 9 bases lying between them. The V gene's germline CDR1 is MNHNS and CDR2 SASEGT. The CDR3 here is CASSEGDEADTQYF. DNA for the CDR3: TGTGCCAGCAGTGAAGGGGATGAAGCAGATACGCAGTATTTT.

With respect to this clonotype: Mismatch with germline at one junction end may stem from a read error. This chain uses TRBV5-1 with TRBJ1-2; 7 nucleotides align to TRBD1. The germline V gene encodes CDR1 SGHRS and CDR2 YFSETQ. The CDR3 has 14 amino acids. The CDR3 reads CASRLGGTVYGYTF. The CDR3 nucleotides are TGCGCCAGCCGCTTGGGGGGGACAGTCTATGGCTACACCTTC.